The 8 T cell receptor beta chains reported below all come from one sample, sequenced in a study of TIL therapy for anti-PD-1-resistant metastatic lung cancer. The libraries were made with immunoSEQ v3. Assay used: immunoSEQ multiplex PCR; TCRdb lists only in-frame clones, some missing. The sample shows some 16,000 clones, over 70% of them seen only once. Specified time point: pre-treatment sample, taken before nivolumab and TIL therapy. This sample comprised blood, obtained at baseline. The receptors were gathered from a person aged 25 to 85 with non-small cell lung cancer.

The chain has TRBV29-1 and TRBJ2-7; D unresolved. Trimming shortened V by 6 bases and J by 3 bases, and 6 bases separated the two germline ends. The CDR3 totals 10 residues. Germline lookup yields CDR1 SQVTM and CDR2 ANQGSEA. DNA for the CDR3: TGCAGCGTCGGAAGCTACGAGCAGTACTTC. This codes for CSVGSYEQYF.

This chain joins TRBV7-2 and TRBJ1-2, with D unresolved. CDR3 length: 13 amino acids. In germline, CDR1 is SGHTA, CDR2 FQGNSA. V was pared by 4 bases and J by 8 bases, with 14 bases between. CDR3 loop: CASSSGQHGGYTF. As DNA, the CDR3 is TGTGCCAGCAGCTCCGGGCAACATGGGGGCTACACCTTC.

The rearrangement joins TRBV11-2 to TRBJ2-2; TRBD1 matches 11 bases. CDR1 is SGHAT, CDR2 FQNNGV, per germline. V lost 2 bases to trimming and J lost 6 bases; unmatched junction nucleotides: 2. This CDR3 has 15 amino acids. The CDR3, as DNA: TGTGCCAGCAGCTTAAGGGGACAGGGGGCCGGGGAGCTGTTTTTT. This gives the protein CASSLRGQGAGELFF.

The genes are TRBV7-2 and TRBJ2-3; D unclear. This CDR3 spans 15 amino acids. Between the trimmed V and J ends, which lost 1 base and 2 bases, there was a span of 10 bases. The germline gives CDR1 SGHTA, CDR2 FQGNSA. The CDR3 loop reads CASSLEIRFTDTQYF. In DNA form, the CDR3 reads TGTGCCAGCAGCTTAGAGATCAGGTTCACAGATACGCAGTATTTT.

The J gene is TRBJ2-3, the V gene TRBV10-1, with 8 bases lining up with TRBD1. Unmatched junction bases numbered 3, after V lost 2 bases and J lost 2 bases. This CDR3 has 15 amino acids. The V gene's germline CDR1 is WNHNN and CDR2 SYGVQD (reference sequence). The CDR3 loop reads CASSEGQGHTDTQYF. The CDR3 DNA reads TGCGCCAGCAGTGAGGGACAGGGACACACAGATACGCAGTATTTT.

The V call is TRBV7-2, the J call TRBJ2-3; 14 nucleotides agree with TRBD2. The germline V gene encodes CDR1 SGHTA and CDR2 FQGNSA. Trimming took 5 bases from V and 6 from J; bases not matched to a gene: 7. The CDR3 contains 16 residues. The CDR3: CASSVDRLAGGDTQYF. CDR3 nucleotides: TGTGCCAGCAGCGTAGACCGACTAGCGGGGGGGGATACGCAGTATTTT.

The chain carries TRBV2 and TRBJ2-3; 8 bases agree with TRBD2. The trim removed 7 bases at V and 5 bases at J, leaving 8 bases unmatched. The germline gives CDR1 SNHLY, CDR2 FYNNEI. There are 14 residues in the CDR3. In DNA form, the CDR3 reads TGTGCCAGCAAGACAGGACTAGCAAGAGATACGCAGTATTTT. Translated, it gives CASKTGLARDTQYF.

The V call is TRBV5-4, the J call TRBJ1-6, with no clear D. V shed 0 bases and J shed 9 bases, with 7 bases lying between them. The CDR3 spans 13 residues. The germline gives CDR1 SGHNT, CDR2 YYREEE (reference sequence). This chain's CDR3 is CASSLEAGSPLHF. The CDR3 nucleotides read TGTGCCAGCAGCTTGGAGGCGGGTTCACCCCTCCACTTT.